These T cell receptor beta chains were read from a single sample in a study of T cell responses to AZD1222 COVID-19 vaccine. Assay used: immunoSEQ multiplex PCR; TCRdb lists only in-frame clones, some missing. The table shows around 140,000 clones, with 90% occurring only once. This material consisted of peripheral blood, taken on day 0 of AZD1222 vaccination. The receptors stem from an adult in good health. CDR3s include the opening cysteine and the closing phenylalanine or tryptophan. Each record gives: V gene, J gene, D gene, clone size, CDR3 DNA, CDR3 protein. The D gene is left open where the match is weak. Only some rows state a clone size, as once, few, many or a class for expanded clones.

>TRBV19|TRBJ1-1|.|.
TGTGCCAGTAGTATTCGCAGGACAATTATGAACACTGAAGCTTTCTTT
CASSIRRTIMNTEAFF
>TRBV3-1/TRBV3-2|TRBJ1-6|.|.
TGTGCCAGCAGCCAACAGGGAAATTCACCCCTCCACTTT
CASSQQGNSPLHF
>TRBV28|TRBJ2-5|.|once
TGTGCCAGCAGTGAAGAAGAGACCCAGTACTTC
CASSEEETQYF
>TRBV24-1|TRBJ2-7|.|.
TGTGCCACCAGTGCTTCGGCGGGCTCCTACGAGCAGTACTTC
CATSASAGSYEQYF
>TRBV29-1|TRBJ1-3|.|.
TGCAGCGTACAGGGATTCTCGTCTGGAAACACCATATATTTT
CSVQGFSSGNTIYF
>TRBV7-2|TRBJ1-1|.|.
TGTGCCAGCAGCCCGAGCTTGGTGAACACTGAAGCTTTCTTT
CASSPSLVNTEAFF
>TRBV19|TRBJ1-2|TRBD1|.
TGTGCCAGTAGTCCACGCAGGGGGGGGTATGGCTACACCTTC
CASSPRRGGYGYTF
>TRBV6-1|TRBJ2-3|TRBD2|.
TGTGCCAGCAGTGAAGCCAGCGGGGCCGTCACAGATACGCAGTATTTT
CASSEASGAVTDTQYF
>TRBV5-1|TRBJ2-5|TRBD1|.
TGCGCCAGCAGCTTGGACCCGCCCAGGGGGACCCAAGAGACCCAGTACTTC
CASSLDPPRGTQETQYF
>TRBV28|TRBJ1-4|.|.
TGTGCCAGCAGTTTTAATGCCGAGGGTGAAAAACTGTTTTTT
CASSFNAEGEKLFF